This T cell receptor beta chain appears in the sequencing data of a study of T cells after yellow fever vaccination. About the research overall: In the case of low-cell-number fractions, SMART-Seq v4 Ultra Low Input was used for preparation.

V was shortened by 4 bases and J by 0 bases, with 9 bases between the two germline ends. CDR3 size: 14 residues. Germline V gives CDR1 GTSNPN, CDR2 SVGIG (reference sequence). TCRdb independently ran MiXCR on the 5' RACE reads; one entry per CDR3 protein. The data show some 560,000 distinct CDR3 sequences, 15% to 20% seen once. This clonotype was found a few times. The sequence derives from a man in his thirties or forties who received the YFV17D yellow fever vaccine. The chain couples TRBV30 to TRBJ2-2; D is uncertain. The specimen comprised PBMCs, sampled 15 days after the yellow fever booster vaccination. The CDR3 sequence: CAWKWAANTGELFF. CDR3 in DNA: TGTGCCTGGAAGTGGGCCGCGAACACCGGGGAGCTGTTTTTT.